Below, 8 T cell receptor beta chains from the same sample are listed, as sequenced in a study of T cell responses to AZD1222 COVID-19 vaccine. Produced via immunoSEQ multiplex PCR; TCRdb's table is partial and in-frame only. This sample has around 130,000 clones, with over 90% found just once. The input for sequencing was peripheral blood, taken on day 0 of AZD1222 vaccination. These receptors were taken from an adult in good health.

The V and J genes are TRBV5-4 and TRBJ2-7; TRBD2 is a possible D gene (5 bases). Looked up from germline, CDR1 is SGHNT and CDR2 is YYREEE (reference sequence). The CDR3 length is 14 residues. V gave up 1 base and J gave up 0 bases, with 8 bases separating them. In nucleotides, the CDR3 is TGTGCCAGCAGCTTGCATGCGGGCTCCTACGAGCAGTACTTC. Protein sequence: CASSLHAGSYEQYF.

This sequence joins TRBV4-1 and TRBJ1-5; tentative D call: TRBD1 (5 bases). CDR3 size: 13 residues. Trimming pared 1 base from V and 9 bases from J, leaving 10 bases between. Per the germline V gene, CDR1 is MGHRA and CDR2 is YSYEKL. The CDR3, as DNA: TGCGCCAGCAGCCAAGCTTTTGGGGGGCCCCAGCATTTT. Protein: CASSQAFGGPQHF.

The chain employs TRBV3-1 (or the pseudogene TRBV3-2) and TRBJ1-4; 7 positions agree with TRBD1. The length of the CDR3 is 16 residues. The ends lost 3 bases at V and 5 bases at J; junction bases unmatched: 9. Germline CDR1 is LGHDT and CDR2 is YNNKEL (reference sequence). The CDR3 coding sequence is TGTGCCAGCAGCCAGCTGACAGGGCGGACAAATGAAAAACTGTTTTTT. Translated: CASSQLTGRTNEKLFF.

The CDR3 DNA reads as TGCAGCGCCGACTCGAACACTGAAGCTTTCTTT. Translation gives CSADSNTEAFF. The chain employs TRBV29-1 and TRBJ1-1; D not certain. Trimming shortened V by 7 bases and J by 1 base, and 7 bases separated the two germline ends. The germline V gene encodes CDR1 SQVTM and CDR2 ANQGSEA. This CDR3 is 11 amino acids long.

The J gene is TRBJ2-7, the V gene TRBV5-1; D remains unclear. In germline, CDR1 is SGHRS, CDR2 YFSETQ. The V end was cut by 1 base, the J end by 7 bases, with 12 bases between. This CDR3 region has 13 residues. CDR3 nucleotides: TGCGCCAGCAGCTTGTCGGTTGATAGGGAGCAGTACTTC. It specifies CASSLSVDREQYF.

This rearrangement joins TRBV6-1 to TRBJ1-5; D is unresolved. V shed 1 base and J shed 2 bases, with 9 bases lying between them. The CDR3 extends over 15 amino acids. Germline values: CDR1 MNHNS, CDR2 SASEGT. The CDR3 DNA sequence: TGTGCCAGCAGTGAAGGGTCGTGGGGCAATCAGCCCCAGCATTTT. As protein: CASSEGSWGNQPQHF.

The rearrangement uses TRBV7-9 and TRBJ1-2; D is unclear. This CDR3 spans 13 amino acids. Germline assignment: CDR1 SEHNR and CDR2 FQNEAQ (reference sequence). Trimming removed 2 bases at V and 8 bases at J, with 12 bases between. The CDR3 DNA reads as TGTGCCAGCAGCTTAAGGAAGGAAGGGGGCTACACCTTC. Translation: CASSLRKEGGYTF.

The chain has TRBV10-1 and TRBJ2-1, with D tentatively TRBD2 (6 bases). The germline V gene encodes CDR1 WNHNN and CDR2 SYGVQD (reference sequence). Between the trimmed V and J ends, which lost 10 bases and 2 bases, there was a span of 12 bases. The CDR3 has 13 residues. The CDR3 bases are TGCGCCATACCGGGAGTTACCTACAATGAGCAGTTCTTC. Protein sequence: CAIPGVTYNEQFF.